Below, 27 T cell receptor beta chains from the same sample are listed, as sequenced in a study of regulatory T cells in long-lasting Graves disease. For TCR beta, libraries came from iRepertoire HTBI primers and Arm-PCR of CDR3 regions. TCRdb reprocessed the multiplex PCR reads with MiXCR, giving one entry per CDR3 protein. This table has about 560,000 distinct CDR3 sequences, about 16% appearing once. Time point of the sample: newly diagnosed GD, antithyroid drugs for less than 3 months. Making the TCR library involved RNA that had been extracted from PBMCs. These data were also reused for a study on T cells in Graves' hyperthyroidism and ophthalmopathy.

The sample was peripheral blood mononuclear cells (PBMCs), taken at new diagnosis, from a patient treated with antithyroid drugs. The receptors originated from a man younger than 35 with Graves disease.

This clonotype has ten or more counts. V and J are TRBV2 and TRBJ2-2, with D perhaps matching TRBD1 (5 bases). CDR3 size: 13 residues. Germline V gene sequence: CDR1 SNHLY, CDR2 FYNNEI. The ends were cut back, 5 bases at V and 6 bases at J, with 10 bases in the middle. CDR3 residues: CASSLRVPGELFF. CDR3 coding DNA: TGTGCCAGCAGTCTCAGGGTACCCGGGGAGCTGTTTTTT.

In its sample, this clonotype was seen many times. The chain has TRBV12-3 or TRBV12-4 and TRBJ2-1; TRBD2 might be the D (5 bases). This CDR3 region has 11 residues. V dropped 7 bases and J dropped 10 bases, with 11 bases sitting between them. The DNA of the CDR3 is TGTGCCAGCACCCTGGCGGGCGAGCAGTTCTTC. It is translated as CASTLAGEQFF.

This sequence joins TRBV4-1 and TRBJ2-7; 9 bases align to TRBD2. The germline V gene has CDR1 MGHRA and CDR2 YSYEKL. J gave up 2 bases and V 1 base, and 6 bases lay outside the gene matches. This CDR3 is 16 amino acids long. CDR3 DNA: TGCGCCAGCAGCCAAGGCGGGCTAGCGGGGACCTACGAGCAGTACTTC. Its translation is CASSQGGLAGTYEQYF.

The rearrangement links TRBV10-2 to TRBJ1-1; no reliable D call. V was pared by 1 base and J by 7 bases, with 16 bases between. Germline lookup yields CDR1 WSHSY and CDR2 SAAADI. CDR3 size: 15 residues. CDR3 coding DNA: TGCGCCAGCAGTGAGTGGACGGAAAAGGCGGGTGAAGCTTTCTTT. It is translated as CASSEWTEKAGEAFF.

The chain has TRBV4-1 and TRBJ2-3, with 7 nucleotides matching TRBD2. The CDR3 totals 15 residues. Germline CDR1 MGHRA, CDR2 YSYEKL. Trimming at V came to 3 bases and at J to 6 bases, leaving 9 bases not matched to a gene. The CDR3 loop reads CASSQWTSAVDTQYF. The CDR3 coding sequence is TGCGCCAGCAGCCAGTGGACTAGTGCGGTTGATACGCAGTATTTT.

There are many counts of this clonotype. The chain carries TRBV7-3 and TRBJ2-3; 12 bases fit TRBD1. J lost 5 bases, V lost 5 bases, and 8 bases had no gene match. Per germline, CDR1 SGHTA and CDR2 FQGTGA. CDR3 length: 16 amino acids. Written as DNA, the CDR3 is TGTGCCAGCAGCATTCGGGACAGGGGGCTCCAAGATACGCAGTATTTT. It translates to CASSIRDRGLQDTQYF.

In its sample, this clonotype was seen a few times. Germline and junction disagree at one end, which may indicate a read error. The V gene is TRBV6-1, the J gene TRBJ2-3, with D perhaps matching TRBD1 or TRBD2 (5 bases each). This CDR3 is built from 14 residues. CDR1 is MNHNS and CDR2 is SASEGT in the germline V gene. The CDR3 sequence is CASFDWGSTNTQYF. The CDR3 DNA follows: TGTGCCAGCTTCGACTGGGGGAGCACAAATACGCAGTATTTT.

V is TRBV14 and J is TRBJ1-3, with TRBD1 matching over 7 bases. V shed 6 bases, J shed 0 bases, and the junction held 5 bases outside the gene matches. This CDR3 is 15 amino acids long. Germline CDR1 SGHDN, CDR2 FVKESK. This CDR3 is CASSTQGTSGNTIYF. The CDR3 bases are TGTGCCAGCAGTACACAGGGGACCTCTGGAAACACCATATATTTT.

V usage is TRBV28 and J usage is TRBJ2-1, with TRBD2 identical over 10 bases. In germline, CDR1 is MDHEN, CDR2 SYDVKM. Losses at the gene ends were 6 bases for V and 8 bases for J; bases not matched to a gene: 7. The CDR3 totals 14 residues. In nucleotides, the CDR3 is TGTGCCAGCAGCGATTCAGGGACTAGCGATGAGCAGTTCTTC. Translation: CASSDSGTSDEQFF. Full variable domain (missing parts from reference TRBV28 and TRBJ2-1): DVKVTQSSRYLVKRTGEKVFLECVQDMDHENMFWYRQDPGLGLRLIYFSYDVKMKEKGDIPEGYSVSREKKERFSLILESASTNQTSMYLCASSDSGTSDEQFFGPGTRLTVL.

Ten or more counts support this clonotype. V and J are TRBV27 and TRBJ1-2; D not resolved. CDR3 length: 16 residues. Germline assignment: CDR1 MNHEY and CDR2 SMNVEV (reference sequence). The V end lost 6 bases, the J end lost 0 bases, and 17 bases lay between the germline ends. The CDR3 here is CASRSNLVRANYGYTF. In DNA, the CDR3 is TGTGCCAGCAGATCCAATTTAGTCAGAGCTAACTATGGCTACACCTTC.

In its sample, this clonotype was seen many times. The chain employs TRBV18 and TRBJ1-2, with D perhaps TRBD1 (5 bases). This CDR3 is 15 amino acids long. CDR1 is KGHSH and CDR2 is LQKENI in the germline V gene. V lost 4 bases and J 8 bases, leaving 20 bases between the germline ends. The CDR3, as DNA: TGTGCCAGCTCACGATCCTCTTGGGGCTCGGAAGGCTACACCTTC. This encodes CASSRSSWGSEGYTF.

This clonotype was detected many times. This chain's CDR3 is CASSHPGQVGPAYGYTF. The DNA of the CDR3 is TGTGCCAGCAGCCATCCGGGACAGGTCGGGCCTGCATATGGCTACACCTTC. The V gene is TRBV3-1, the J gene TRBJ1-2; TRBD1 agrees at 8 bases. V lost 3 bases and J lost 5; bases outside the gene matches: 14. Looked up from germline, CDR1 is LGHDT and CDR2 is YNNKEL (reference sequence). The CDR3 runs 17 residues. Combining the CDR3 with reference TRBV3-1 and TRBJ1-2 gives the whole variable domain DTAVSQTPKYLVTQMGNDKSIKCEQNLGHDTMYWYKQDSKKFLKIMFSYNNKELIINETVPNRFSPKSPDKAHLNLHINSLELGDSAVYFCASSHPGQVGPAYGYTFGSGTRLTVV.

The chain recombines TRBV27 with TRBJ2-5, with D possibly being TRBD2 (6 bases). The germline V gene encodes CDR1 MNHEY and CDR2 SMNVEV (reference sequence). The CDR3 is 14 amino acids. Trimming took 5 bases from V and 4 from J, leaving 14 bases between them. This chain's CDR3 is CASSQRGGAETQYF. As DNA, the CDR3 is TGTGCCAGCAGTCAGCGAGGAGGGGCAGAGACCCAGTACTTC.

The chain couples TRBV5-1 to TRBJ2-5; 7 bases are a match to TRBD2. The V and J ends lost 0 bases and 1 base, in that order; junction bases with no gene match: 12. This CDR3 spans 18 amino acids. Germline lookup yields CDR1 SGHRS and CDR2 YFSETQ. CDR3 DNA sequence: TGCGCCAGCAGCTTGGGGAGCCGACTAGCCGGCTCCCAAGAGACCCAGTACTTC. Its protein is CASSLGSRLAGSQETQYF. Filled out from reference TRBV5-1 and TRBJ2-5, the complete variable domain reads KAGVTQTPRYLIKTRGQQVTLSCSPISGHRSVSWYQQTPGQGLQFLFEYFSETQRNKGNFPGRFSGRQFSNSRSEMNVSTLELGDSALYLCASSLGSRLAGSQETQYFGPGTRLLVL.

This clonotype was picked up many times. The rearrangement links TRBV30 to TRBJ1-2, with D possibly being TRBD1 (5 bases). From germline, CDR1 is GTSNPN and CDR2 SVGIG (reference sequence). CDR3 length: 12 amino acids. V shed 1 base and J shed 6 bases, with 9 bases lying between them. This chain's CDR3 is CAWSAGNHGYTF. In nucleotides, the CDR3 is TGTGCCTGGAGTGCAGGGAATCATGGCTACACCTTC.

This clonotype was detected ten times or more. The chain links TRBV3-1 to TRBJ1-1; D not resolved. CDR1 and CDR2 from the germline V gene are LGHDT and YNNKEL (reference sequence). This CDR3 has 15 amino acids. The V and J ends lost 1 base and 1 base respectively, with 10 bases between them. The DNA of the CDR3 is TGTGCCAGCAGCCAAGGACAAGGGTGGAACACTGAAGCTTTCTTT. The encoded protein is CASSQGQGWNTEAFF.

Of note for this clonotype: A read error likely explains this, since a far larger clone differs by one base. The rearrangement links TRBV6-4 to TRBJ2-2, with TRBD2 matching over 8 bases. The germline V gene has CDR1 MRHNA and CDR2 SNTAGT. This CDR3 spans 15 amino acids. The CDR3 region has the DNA TGTGCCAGCAGTTTTGCGGGAGGTGACACCGGGGAGCTGCTTTTT. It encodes CASSFAGGDTGELLF.

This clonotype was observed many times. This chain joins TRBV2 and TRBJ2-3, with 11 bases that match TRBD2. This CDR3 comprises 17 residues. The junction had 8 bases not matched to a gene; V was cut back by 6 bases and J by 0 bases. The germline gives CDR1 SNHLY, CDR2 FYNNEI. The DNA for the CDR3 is TGTGCCAGCAGAGTTGGGGGACTAGCGGTCAGCACAGATACGCAGTATTTT. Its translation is CASRVGGLAVSTDTQYF.

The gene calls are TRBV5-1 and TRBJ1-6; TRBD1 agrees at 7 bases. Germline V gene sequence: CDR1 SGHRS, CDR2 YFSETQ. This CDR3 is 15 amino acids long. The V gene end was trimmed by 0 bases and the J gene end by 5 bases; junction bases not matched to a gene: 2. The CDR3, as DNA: TGCGCCAGCAGCTTGGCCGGGACAGATAATTCACCCCTCCACTTT. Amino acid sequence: CASSLAGTDNSPLHF.

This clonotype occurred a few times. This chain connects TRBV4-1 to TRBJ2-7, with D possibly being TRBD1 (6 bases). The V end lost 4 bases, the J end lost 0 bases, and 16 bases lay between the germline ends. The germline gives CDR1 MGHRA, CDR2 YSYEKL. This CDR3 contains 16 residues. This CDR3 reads CASSLRNQGSSYEQYF. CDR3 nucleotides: TGCGCCAGCAGCCTTAGAAACCAGGGGAGCTCCTACGAGCAGTACTTC.

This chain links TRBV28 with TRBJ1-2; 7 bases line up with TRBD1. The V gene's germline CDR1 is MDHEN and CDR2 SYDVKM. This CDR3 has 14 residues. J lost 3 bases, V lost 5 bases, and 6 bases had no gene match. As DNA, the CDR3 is TGTGCCAGCAGTCTCCGGGACAGTCACTATGGCTACACCTTC. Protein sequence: CASSLRDSHYGYTF.

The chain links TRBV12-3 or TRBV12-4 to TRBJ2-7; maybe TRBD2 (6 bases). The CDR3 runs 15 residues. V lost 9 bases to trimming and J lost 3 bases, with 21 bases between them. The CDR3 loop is CASSSPLTRNYEQYF. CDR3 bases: TGTGCCAGTTCCTCACCGCTGACTAGGAACTACGAGCAGTACTTC.

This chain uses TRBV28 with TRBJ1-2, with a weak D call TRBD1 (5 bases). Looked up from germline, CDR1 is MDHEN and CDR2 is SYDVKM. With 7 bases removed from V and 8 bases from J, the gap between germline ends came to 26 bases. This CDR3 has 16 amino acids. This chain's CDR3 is CASKLSGPRTIYGYTF. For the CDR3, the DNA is TGTGCCAGCAAGTTGTCGGGACCTCGGACCATCTACGGCTACACCTTC.

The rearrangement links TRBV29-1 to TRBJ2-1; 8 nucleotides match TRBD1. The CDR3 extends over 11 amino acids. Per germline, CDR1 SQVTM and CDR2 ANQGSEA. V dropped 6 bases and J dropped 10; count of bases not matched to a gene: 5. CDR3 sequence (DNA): TGCAGCGTGGGACAGGTCCACGAGCAGTTCTTC. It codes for CSVGQVHEQFF.

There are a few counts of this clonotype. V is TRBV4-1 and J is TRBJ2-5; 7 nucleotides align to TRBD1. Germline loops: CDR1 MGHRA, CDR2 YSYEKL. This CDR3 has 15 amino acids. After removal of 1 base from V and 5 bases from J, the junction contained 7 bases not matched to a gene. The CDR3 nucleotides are TGCGCCAGCAGCCAAGCCTCGGGACAGCTGGAGACCCAGTACTTC. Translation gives CASSQASGQLETQYF.

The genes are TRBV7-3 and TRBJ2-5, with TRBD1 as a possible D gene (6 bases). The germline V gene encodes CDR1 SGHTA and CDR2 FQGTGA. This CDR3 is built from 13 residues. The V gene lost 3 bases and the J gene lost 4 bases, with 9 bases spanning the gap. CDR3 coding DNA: TGTGCCAGCAGCTTTCTAGGGGGAGAGACCCAGTACTTC. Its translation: CASSFLGGETQYF. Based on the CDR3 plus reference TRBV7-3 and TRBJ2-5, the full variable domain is GAGVSQTPSNKVTEKGKYVELRCDPISGHTALYWYRQSLGQGPEFLIYFQGTGAADDSGLPNDRFFAVRPEGSVSTLKIQRTERGDSAVYLCASSFLGGETQYFGPGTRLLVL.

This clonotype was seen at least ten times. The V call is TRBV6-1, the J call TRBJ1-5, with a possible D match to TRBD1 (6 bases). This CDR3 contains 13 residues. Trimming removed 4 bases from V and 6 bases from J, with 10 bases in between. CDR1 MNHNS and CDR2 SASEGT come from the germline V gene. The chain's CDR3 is CASSGIQGQPQHF. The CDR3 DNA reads TGTGCCAGCAGTGGAATACAGGGTCAGCCCCAGCATTTT.